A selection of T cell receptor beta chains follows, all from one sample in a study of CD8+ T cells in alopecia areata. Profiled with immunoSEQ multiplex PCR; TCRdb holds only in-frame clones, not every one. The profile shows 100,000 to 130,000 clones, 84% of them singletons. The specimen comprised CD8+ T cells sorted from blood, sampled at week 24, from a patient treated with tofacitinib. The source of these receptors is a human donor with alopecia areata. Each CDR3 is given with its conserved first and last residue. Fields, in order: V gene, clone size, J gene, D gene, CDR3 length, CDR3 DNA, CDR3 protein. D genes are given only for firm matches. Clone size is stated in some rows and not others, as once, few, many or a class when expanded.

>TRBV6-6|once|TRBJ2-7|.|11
TGTGCCAGCAAAGACGGGTACGAGCAGTACTTC
CASKDGYEQYF
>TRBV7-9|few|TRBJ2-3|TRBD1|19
TGTGCCAGCAGCGGACCCGGGACAGGGGGCGCAATCCTCGGAGATACGCAGTATTTT
CASSGPGTGGAILGDTQYF
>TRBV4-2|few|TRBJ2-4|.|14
TGTGCCAGCAGCCAACAGGGATCTAAAAACATTCAGTACTTC
CASSQQGSKNIQYF
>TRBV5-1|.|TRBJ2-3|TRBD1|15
TGCGCCAGCCACAACCACAGGGGGAGCACAGATACGCAGTATTTT
CASHNHRGSTDTQYF
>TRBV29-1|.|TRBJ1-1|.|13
TGCAGCGTCCCGGGACCAATGAACACTGAAGCTTTCTTT
CSVPGPMNTEAFF
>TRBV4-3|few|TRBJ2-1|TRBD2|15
TGCGCCAGCAGCCTGGGACTAGCGGGGTACAATGAGCAGTTCTTC
CASSLGLAGYNEQFF
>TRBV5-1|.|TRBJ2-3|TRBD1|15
TGCGCCAGCAGCTTGGGACAGGGAGCGACAGATACGCAGTATTTT
CASSLGQGATDTQYF
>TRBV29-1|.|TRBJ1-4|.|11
TGCAGCGTTGAATACGCAGGCCACCTGTTTTTT
CSVEYAGHLFF
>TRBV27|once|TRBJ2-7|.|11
TGTGCCAGCAGTTCCCGACAGAAAAGGTACTTC
CASSSRQKRYF
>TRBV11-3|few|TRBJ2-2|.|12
TGTGCCAGCAGCTCAGCCGACGGGGAGCTGTTTTTT
CASSSADGELFF
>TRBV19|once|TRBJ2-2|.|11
TGTGCCAGCCTCTTTGGCGGGGAGCTGTTTTTT
CASLFGGELFF
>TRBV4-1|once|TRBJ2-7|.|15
TGCGCCAGCAGCCAAGAGGGGCAAGGGCACTACGAGCAGTACTTC
CASSQEGQGHYEQYF
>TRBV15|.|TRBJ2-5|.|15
TGTGCCACCAGGACGGCAGGCGGCCTTGGGGAGACCCAGTACTTC
CATRTAGGLGETQYF
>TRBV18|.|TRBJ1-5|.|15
TGTGCCAGCTCACCTGGAGGAAGAAGCAATCAGCCCCAGCATTTT
CASSPGGRSNQPQHF
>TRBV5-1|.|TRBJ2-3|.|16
TGCGCCAGCAGCTTGGGTGGAAACTTTTACACAGATACGCAGTATTTT
CASSLGGNFYTDTQYF
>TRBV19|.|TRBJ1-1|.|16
TGTGCCAGTACCCCCAATGGTCCCTACCTAAACACTGAAGCTTTCTTT
CASTPNGPYLNTEAFF
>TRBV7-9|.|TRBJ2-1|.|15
TGTGCCAGCAGCCTAGCGAGTACGCGCGACAATGAGCAGTTCTTC
CASSLASTRDNEQFF
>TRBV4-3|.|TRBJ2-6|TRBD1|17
TGCGCCAGCAGCCAGCGCCGACAGGGTTCAGGGGCCAACGTCCTGACTTTC
CASSQRRQGSGANVLTF
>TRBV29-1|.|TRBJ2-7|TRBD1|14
TGCAGCGTTGAAGCCGGGACAGAAGGGTACGAGCAGTACTTC
CSVEAGTEGYEQYF
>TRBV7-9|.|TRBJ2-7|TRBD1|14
TGTGCCAGCAGCTCCCGGGACAGGGAATACGAGCAGTACTTC
CASSSRDREYEQYF
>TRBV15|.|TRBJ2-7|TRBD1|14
TGTGCCACCAGCACCAGTTCGACAGGGGGCAAGCAGTACTTC
CATSTSSTGGKQYF
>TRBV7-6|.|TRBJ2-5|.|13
TGTGCCAGCAGCTTCCGACTAGAAGAGACCCAGTACTTC
CASSFRLEETQYF
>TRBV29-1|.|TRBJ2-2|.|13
TGCAGCGTTGAAGGGGGGTCGCACGGGGAGCTGTTTTTT
CSVEGGSHGELFF
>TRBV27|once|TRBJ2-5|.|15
TGTGCCAGCAGTTTATCCGGGGCGTACCAAGAGACCCAGTACTTC
CASSLSGAYQETQYF
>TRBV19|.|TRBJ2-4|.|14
TGTGCCAGTAGTCCCCCCCGCAGGGAAAACATTCAGTACTTC
CASSPPRRENIQYF
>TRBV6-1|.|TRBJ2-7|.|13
TGTGCCAGCAGCAAGGACAGCTCCTACGAGCAGTACTTC
CASSKDSSYEQYF
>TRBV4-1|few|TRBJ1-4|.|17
TGCGCCAGCAGCCAAGTCCTAGCGCTGGGGACTAATGAAAAACTGTTTTTT
CASSQVLALGTNEKLFF
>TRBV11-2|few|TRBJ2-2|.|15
TGTGCCAGCAGCTTTGGAGGAGGAGGCACCGGGGAGCTGTTTTTT
CASSFGGGGTGELFF
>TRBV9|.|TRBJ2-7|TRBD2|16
TGTGCCAGCAGCGTAGATTCTAGCGGGGGTTCCTACGAGCAGTACTTC
CASSVDSSGGSYEQYF
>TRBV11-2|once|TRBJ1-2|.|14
TGTGCCAGCAGCTTAATGGGGAGGGACTATGGCTACACCTTC
CASSLMGRDYGYTF
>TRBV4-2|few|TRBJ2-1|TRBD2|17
TGTGCCAGCAGCCAAGATTTCGGAGCGGGGGGGCCAAATGAGCAGTTCTTC
CASSQDFGAGGPNEQFF
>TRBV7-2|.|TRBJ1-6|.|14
TGTGCCAGCAGCTTAGTGCCAGGAGGCTCACCCCTCCACTTT
CASSLVPGGSPLHF
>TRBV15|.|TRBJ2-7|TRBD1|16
TGTGCCACCAGCAAACCGACGGGGACAGGCTCCTACGAGCAGTACTTC
CATSKPTGTGSYEQYF